This T cell receptor beta chain was found in a study of early T cells in non-severe SARS-CoV-2 infection. Study overall: Investigators sequenced bulk RNA drawn from unsorted whole blood, and chains remained unpaired.

Attached unique molecular identifiers marked individual cDNA molecules. TCRdb recomputed calls from the 5' RACE reads with MiXCR, one row per CDR3 protein. The table shows 64,000 or so distinct CDR3 sequences, with 10% to 15% occurring only once. Concerning this clonotype itself: Its matching antigen is unknown.

Study conclusions and caveats: VDJdb-based annotation leaned toward anti-spike CD8 responses and missed private and CD4 specificities.

This CDR3 region has 13 residues. V was pared by 7 bases and J by 4 bases, with 3 bases of the junction left unmatched. Germline-derived CDR1 and CDR2 are SNHLY and FYNNEI. This chain connects TRBV2 to TRBJ2-1; the match to TRBD1 covers 8 bases. Source material: whole blood. The TCR originated in an adult who was a healthcare worker with PCR-confirmed SARS-CoV-2 infection or an uninfected control (not recorded which). The CDR3 protein is CASNRQGYNEQFF. Written as DNA, the CDR3 is TGTGCCAGCAACCGACAGGGGTACAATGAGCAGTTCTTC.